This is a list of T cell receptor beta chains from one sample in a study of CD8+ T cells in alopecia areata. Clones were sequenced by immunoSEQ multiplex PCR, and TCRdb holds only the in-frame ones, with some missing. The sample shows about 200,000 clones, roughly three fifths of them seen only once. Input material: CD8+ T cells sorted from blood. All receptors come from a human donor in good health. CDR3s include the opening cysteine and the closing phenylalanine or tryptophan. The D gene is left open where the match is weak. A clone size is listed for some rows: how often the clone was seen (once, few, many), or a class if it is expanded.

size: -
D: -
length: 12
J: TRBJ2-3
V: TRBV7-9
DNA: TGTGCCAGCAGCCCCTCGGCAGATACGCAGTATTTT
CDR3: CASSPSADTQYF

size: -
D: -
length: 15
J: TRBJ1-6
V: TRBV7-9
DNA: TGTGCCAGCAGCTCTAAGAGCTCCTATAATTCACCCCTCCACTTT
CDR3: CASSSKSSYNSPLHF

size: -
D: TRBD1
length: 15
J: TRBJ1-5
V: TRBV28
DNA: TGTGCCAGCAGTCCCCCCGACAGGGGAAATCAGCCCCAGCATTTT
CDR3: CASSPPDRGNQPQHF

size: -
D: TRBD1
length: 13
J: TRBJ2-1
V: TRBV29-1
DNA: TGCAGCGTTGGGGACAGCGAATACAATGAGCAGTTCTTC
CDR3: CSVGDSEYNEQFF

size: -
D: -
length: 17
J: TRBJ1-2
V: TRBV9
DNA: TGTGCCAGCAGCGTAGAGTTGAATAGCCCAGCCGATTATGGCTACACCTTC
CDR3: CASSVELNSPADYGYTF

size: few
D: -
length: 14
J: TRBJ2-7
V: TRBV27
DNA: TGTGCCAGCAGTCCTTCTTCAGGCACCTACGAGCAGTACTTC
CDR3: CASSPSSGTYEQYF

size: -
D: -
length: 11
J: TRBJ2-7
V: TRBV29-1
DNA: TGCAGCGTTGAAGTAGATCAGGGGATGTACTTC
CDR3: CSVEVDQGMYF

size: -
D: -
length: 15
J: TRBJ1-2
V: TRBV4-1
DNA: TGCGCCAGCGGCAAAACGACAGGATGGGACTATGGCTACACCTTC
CDR3: CASGKTTGWDYGYTF

size: few
D: -
length: 16
J: TRBJ2-1
V: TRBV19
DNA: TGTGCCAGTAGTATAGACCTCCAATGGGGGTTGAATGAGCAGTTCTTC
CDR3: CASSIDLQWGLNEQFF

size: -
D: -
length: 11
J: TRBJ1-1
V: TRBV28
DNA: TGTGCCAGCACCGAAGCCACTGAAGCTTTCTTT
CDR3: CASTEATEAFF

size: few
D: -
length: 12
J: TRBJ2-7
V: TRBV2
DNA: TGTGCCAGCCACGAAGGGGGAAGCGAGCAGTACTTC
CDR3: CASHEGGSEQYF

size: -
D: TRBD2
length: 14
J: TRBJ2-7
V: TRBV27
DNA: TGTGCCAGCAGGGTTAGCGGGGGTGACTACGAGCAGTACTTC
CDR3: CASRVSGGDYEQYF

size: once
D: -
length: 14
J: TRBJ1-4
V: TRBV9
DNA: TGTGCCAGCAGCCCCCAACCGGGGGATGAAAAACTGTTTTTT
CDR3: CASSPQPGDEKLFF

size: -
D: TRBD1
length: 19
J: TRBJ1-1
V: TRBV30
DNA: TGTGCCTGTGAACAACAAAGGACAGGGTATTTGAGTATTGGCACTGAAGCTTTCTTT
CDR3: CACEQQRTGYLSIGTEAFF